The TCR beta chain described here comes from a study of post-analysis software for immune sequencing data. General study points: Patients used roughly five TRBV segments, including TRBV5-6, TRBV5-1 and TRBV20-1, more often than controls. Those with multiple sclerosis, the patient group, showed significantly lower normalized Chao1 diversity than controls. Strong same-batch co-clustering of samples appeared with F measure clustering.

Germline V CDR1 and CDR2: MNHNS, SASEGT. V dropped 7 bases and J dropped 0 bases, with 10 bases sitting between them. The CDR3 contains 15 residues. This clonotype occurred a few times. Its antigen is not known. Tagging with unique molecular identifiers was a feature of the TCR beta cDNA libraries. TCRdb redid the calling of the PCR reads with MiXCR, one entry per CDR3 protein. The sample records roughly 580,000 distinct CDR3 sequences, about 44% being singletons. The rearrangement links TRBV6-1 to TRBJ2-6; the D gene is possibly TRBD2 (6 bases). This receptor was obtained from a girl between 10 and 17 years old with multiple sclerosis. The sequencing input was blood. The CDR3 DNA reads TGTGCCAGCATCCTCGGGGGCTCTGGGGCCAACGTCCTGACTTTC. Protein product: CASILGGSGANVLTF.